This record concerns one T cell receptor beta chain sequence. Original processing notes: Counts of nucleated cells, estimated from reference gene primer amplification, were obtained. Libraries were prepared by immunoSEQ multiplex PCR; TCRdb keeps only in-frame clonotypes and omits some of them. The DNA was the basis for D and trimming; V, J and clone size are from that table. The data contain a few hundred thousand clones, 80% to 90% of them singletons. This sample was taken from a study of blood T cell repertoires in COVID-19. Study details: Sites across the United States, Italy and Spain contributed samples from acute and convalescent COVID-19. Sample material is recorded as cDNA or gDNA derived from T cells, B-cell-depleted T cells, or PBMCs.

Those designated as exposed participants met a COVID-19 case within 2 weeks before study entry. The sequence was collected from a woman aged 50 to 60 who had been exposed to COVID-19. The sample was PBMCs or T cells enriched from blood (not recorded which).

In DNA form, the CDR3 reads TGTGCCAGCTCACCACACCGGGTCGGGATCGACACTGAAGCTTTCTTT. This codes for CASSPHRVGIDTEAFF. This sequence joins TRBV18 and TRBJ1-1, with no clear D. V lost 1 base and J lost 3, with 15 bases in between. The germline CDR1 and CDR2 sequences are KGHSH and LQKENI. The CDR3 consists of 16 residues. Full variable domain (missing parts from reference TRBV18 and TRBJ1-1): NAGVMQNPRHLVRRRGQEARLRCSPMKGHSHVYWYRQLPEEGLKFMVYLQKENIIDESGMPKERFSAEFPKEGPSILRIQQVVRGDSAAYFCASSPHRVGIDTEAFFGQGTRLTVV.